The 27 T cell receptor beta chains reported below all come from one sample, sequenced in a study of vaccination effects on CD4 cells after COVID-19. Before sequencing took place, the ViraFEST assay used viral peptide pools to expand antigen-specific CD4+ T cells. CD4+ T cell isolation took place after 10 days of culture. Each participant received a vaccine that was either BNT162b2 or mRNA-1273, given as two doses. Libraries were prepared by immunoSEQ multiplex PCR; TCRdb keeps only in-frame clonotypes and omits some of them. This repertoire shows 17,000 or so clones, roughly 68% found once; its top ten account for around 9%. No antigen has been assigned to these receptors. The input for sequencing was CD4+ T cells from PBMCs cultured with SARS-CoV-2 spike peptides, taken after COVID-19 vaccination. All receptors come from a human donor who received a COVID-19 vaccine.

The chain has TRBV20-1 and TRBJ1-1; the D is unclear. This CDR3 region has 9 residues. In germline, CDR1 is DFQATT, CDR2 SNEGSKA (reference sequence). V was cut by 2 bases and J by 10 bases, with 5 bases left in between. CDR3 nucleotides: TGCAGTGCTAGACGCGGAGCTTTCTTT. This translates into CSARRGAFF.

This clone was recorded only once. V is TRBV7-9 and J is TRBJ2-7; TRBD1 matches at 8 bases. J was trimmed by 7 bases and V by 5 bases; bases with no gene match: 10. This CDR3 has 14 residues. The V gene's germline CDR1 is SEHNR and CDR2 FQNEAQ (reference sequence). CDR3 protein: CASSRPTGAGEQYF. CDR3 bases: TGTGCCAGCAGCCGCCCGACAGGGGCGGGGGAGCAGTACTTC.

The chain employs TRBV11-3 and TRBJ2-1; 8 bases map to TRBD2. This CDR3 spans 15 amino acids. Germline V gene data show CDR1 as SGHNT and CDR2 as YENEEA. With 3 bases clipped from V and 0 bases from J, the junction kept 1 base outside the gene matches. DNA for the CDR3: TGTGCCAGCAGCTTCAGCGGGAGCTCCTACAATGAGCAGTTCTTC. Protein sequence: CASSFSGSSYNEQFF. The full variable domain, completed using reference TRBV11-3 and TRBJ2-1, is EAGVVQSPRYKIIEKKQPVAFWCNPISGHNTLYWYLQNLGQGPELLIRYENEEAVDDSQLPKDRFSAERLKGVDSTLKIQPAELGDSAVYLCASSFSGSSYNEQFFGPGTRLTVL.

The rearrangement uses TRBV4-1 and TRBJ2-1; D possibly corresponds to TRBD2 (5 bases). The V end lost 4 bases, the J end lost 7 bases, and 23 bases lay between the germline ends. Germline CDR1 is MGHRA and CDR2 is YSYEKL. There are 17 residues in the CDR3. CDR3 sequence (DNA): TGCGCCAGCAGCCGAACACTAGTGTCGGAGACTAAGAATGAGCAGTTCTTC. Amino acid sequence: CASSRTLVSETKNEQFF.

This rearrangement joins TRBV19 to TRBJ1-1; D is unclear. CDR3 length equals 15 residues. Germline V CDR1 and CDR2: LNHDA, SQIVND (reference sequence). V shed 4 bases and J shed 5 bases, with 17 bases lying between them. CDR3: CASSTRIGRGTEAFF. Written as DNA, the CDR3 is TGTGCCAGTAGTACGCGAATAGGACGTGGGACTGAAGCTTTCTTT.

This clone was counted once. This sequence joins TRBV7-6 and TRBJ2-2; the D gene is possibly TRBD1 (5 bases). The CDR3 consists of 15 residues. The germline gives CDR1 SGHVS, CDR2 FNYEAQ. The ends were cut back, 3 bases at V and 0 bases at J, with 8 bases in the middle. The CDR3 spells CASSFTGTNTGELFF. The CDR3 bases are TGTGCCAGCAGCTTTACAGGAACGAACACCGGGGAGCTGTTTTTT.

The chain joins TRBV4-2 to TRBJ1-1; weak D call: TRBD1 (5 bases). With 3 bases removed from V and 7 bases from J, the gap between germline ends came to 18 bases. CDR1 and CDR2 from the germline V gene are LGHNA and YNFKEQ. The CDR3 length is 15 residues. Written as DNA, the CDR3 is TGTGCCAGCAGCCAGGCCCGGGACCACTACATTGAAGCTTTCTTT. Translating it yields CASSQARDHYIEAFF.

This CDR3 is CAISEYLGNTEAFF. CDR3 in DNA: TGTGCCATCAGTGAGTATCTGGGGAACACTGAAGCTTTCTTT. The chain links TRBV10-3 to TRBJ1-1; no clear D gene. This CDR3 spans 14 amino acids. Germline V CDR1 and CDR2: ENHRY, SYGVKD. V lost 1 base to trimming and J lost 1 base, with 7 bases between them.

This clone showed up just a few times. The J gene is TRBJ2-1, the V gene TRBV4-3; maybe TRBD2 (7 bases). Trimming stripped 1 base from V and 0 bases from J, with 16 bases between. Germline lookup yields CDR1 LGHNA and CDR2 YSLEER. The CDR3 length is 18 residues. DNA of the CDR3: TGCGCCAGCAGCCAAGCTTGGGGGGGCCCCAGCTCCTACAATGAGCAGTTCTTC. This codes for CASSQAWGGPSSYNEQFF.

This clone was picked up a small number of times. The chain is built from TRBV27 and TRBJ2-5, with TRBD2 matching 9 bases. Trimming took 0 bases from V and 9 from J; bases not matched to a gene: 11. CDR3 size: 16 residues. Germline V lookup: CDR1 MNHEY, CDR2 SMNVEV (reference sequence). In DNA, the CDR3 is TGTGCCAGCAGTTTATCGGCGGGAGGGCTCGGGGTGGCCCAGTACTTC. This gives the protein CASSLSAGGLGVAQYF.

V usage is TRBV4-2 and J usage is TRBJ2-7; D possibly uses TRBD1 or TRBD2 (6 bases each). The CDR3 runs to 15 residues. Trimming took 4 bases from V and 4 from J, leaving 17 bases between them. CDR1 is LGHNA and CDR2 is YNFKEQ in the germline V gene. The CDR3 region is CASSLTGWGAYEQYF. CDR3 in DNA: TGTGCCAGCAGCCTCACGGGGTGGGGGGCATACGAGCAGTACTTC.

This chain uses TRBV3-1 (or the pseudogene TRBV3-2) with TRBJ2-3; D gene unclear. CDR1 and CDR2 (germline): LGHDT, YNNKEL (reference sequence). The CDR3 has 16 residues. Trimming removed 0 bases at V and 5 bases at J, with 15 bases between. As DNA, the CDR3 is TGTGCCAGCAGCCAAGATCGGGCCAGCGAGGAAGATACGCAGTATTTT. It codes for CASSQDRASEEDTQYF.

CDR3 sequence (DNA): TGCAGCGTTGAAGTGCCAAGGACAGGGGTCACTGAAGCTTTCTTT. It is translated as CSVEVPRTGVTEAFF. The chain joins TRBV29-1 to TRBJ1-1; 9 bases agree with TRBD1. After removal of 1 base from V and 4 bases from J, the junction contained 7 bases not matched to a gene. Germline V gene data show CDR1 as SQVTM and CDR2 as ANQGSEA. This CDR3 has 15 residues. The full variable domain, its missing parts supplied by reference TRBV29-1 and TRBJ1-1, is SAVISQKPSRDICQRGTSLTIQCQVDSQVTMMFWYRQQPGQSLTLIATANQGSEATYESGFVIDKFPISRPNLTFSTLTVSNMSPEDSSIYLCSVEVPRTGVTEAFFGQGTRLTVV.

The DNA of the CDR3 is TGTGCCACCAGCAGAGTCCTCGGCGGCACTAATGAAAAACTGTTTTTT. Translating gives CATSRVLGGTNEKLFF. V usage is TRBV15 and J usage is TRBJ1-4, with D hard to call. The CDR3 is made up of 16 amino acids. CDR1 is LNHNV, CDR2 YYDKDF, per germline (reference sequence). The V end was cut by 1 base, the J end by 2 bases, with 11 bases between.

V and J are TRBV28 and TRBJ1-2, with 10 bases that match TRBD1. CDR3 length: 13 residues. With V trimmed by 8 bases and J by 13 bases, 13 bases remained unmatched. Germline V gene lookup returns CDR1 MDHEN and CDR2 SYDVKM. CDR3 bases: TGTGCCAGCCTCGAAGGGACAGGGGAGAAATCCACCTTC. This codes for CASLEGTGEKSTF.

This chain connects TRBV30 to TRBJ1-1, with no clear D. The V end was cut by 8 bases, the J end by 4 bases, with 8 bases between. Per the germline V gene, CDR1 is GTSNPN and CDR2 is SVGIG (reference sequence). CDR3 size: 10 residues. CDR3 DNA sequence: TGTGCCAGCCGCCGCACTGAAGCTTTCTTT. This sequence encodes CASRRTEAFF.

This clone was seen a handful of times. At the DNA level, this CDR3 is encoded by other sequences in the same sample as well. The chain uses TRBV5-1 and TRBJ2-7; TRBD2 is a possible D gene (6 bases). Deletions cut 4 bases from V and 2 bases from J, with 13 bases between. Germline assignment: CDR1 SGHRS and CDR2 YFSETQ. This CDR3 has 14 amino acids. CDR3: CASSLTGLTYEQYF. DNA of the CDR3: TGCGCCAGCAGCCTTACGGGACTTACCTACGAGCAGTACTTC.

This chain links TRBV28 with TRBJ2-5; D is unresolved. Per the germline V gene, CDR1 is MDHEN and CDR2 is SYDVKM. V was clipped by 7 bases and J by 4 bases, with 16 bases between them. This CDR3 comprises 14 residues. The CDR3 DNA is TGTGCCAGCACTTTTTGGGATTTCAGAGAGACCCAGTACTTC. Translated: CASTFWDFRETQYF.

The V gene is TRBV7-2, the J gene TRBJ2-2; weak D call: TRBD2 (6 bases). Deletions cut 5 bases from V and 3 bases from J, with 16 bases between. This CDR3 comprises 16 residues. The germline V gene has CDR1 SGHTA and CDR2 FQGNSA. The DNA for the CDR3 is TGTGCCAGCAGCCAAGGATGGCGGGGTCACACCGGGGAGCTGTTTTTT. As protein: CASSQGWRGHTGELFF. The variable domain in full, completed from reference TRBV7-2 and TRBJ2-2, reads GAGVSQSPSNKVTEKGKDVELRCDPISGHTALYWYRQSLGQGLEFLIYFQGNSAPDKSGLPSDRFSAERTGGSVSTLTIQRTQQEDSAVYLCASSQGWRGHTGELFFGEGSRLTVL.

On this clone: The same CDR3 arises from other DNA sequences in this sample as well. V is TRBV18 and J is TRBJ1-1, with D unclear. V was shortened by 4 bases and J by 1 base, with 4 bases between the two germline ends. CDR3 length equals 12 residues. From germline, CDR1 is KGHSH and CDR2 LQKENI. The CDR3 nucleotides are TGTGCCAGCTCACGCGCGAACACTGAAGCTTTCTTT. It encodes CASSRANTEAFF.

The chain uses TRBV19 and TRBJ1-5, with TRBD1 matching 10 bases. Germline V CDR1 and CDR2: LNHDA, SQIVND (reference sequence). This CDR3 contains 15 residues. V lost 3 bases to trimming and J lost 2 bases; unmatched junction nucleotides: 1. CDR3 nucleotide sequence: TGTGCCAGTAGTATGGGGACAGGGGGCAATCAGCCCCAGCATTTT. Its translation is CASSMGTGGNQPQHF.

The chain carries TRBV3-1 (or the pseudogene TRBV3-2) and TRBJ2-2, with TRBD1 matching 8 bases. Germline trimming cut 4 bases from V and 7 bases from J; bases unmatched to any gene: 5. This CDR3 has 14 residues. Per germline, CDR1 LGHDT and CDR2 YNNKEL (reference sequence). CDR3 nucleotides: TGTGCCAGCAGCCCTCAGGGGGCCGGCGGGGAGCTGTTTTTT. It specifies CASSPQGAGGELFF.

This clone appeared a few times. This chain links TRBV30 with TRBJ1-2, with TRBD1 as a possible D gene (6 bases). This CDR3 region has 14 residues. The V gene lost 0 bases and the J gene lost 6 bases, with 14 bases spanning the gap. Germline assignment: CDR1 GTSNPN and CDR2 SVGIG (reference sequence). Here the CDR3 reads CAWSVQGGVDGYTF. CDR3 nucleotides: TGTGCCTGGAGTGTACAGGGAGGGGTCGATGGCTACACCTTC. The full variable domain, completed using reference TRBV30 and TRBJ1-2, is SQTIHQWPATLVQPVGSPLSLECTVEGTSNPNLYWYRQAAGRGLQLLFYSVGIGQISSEVPQNLSASRPQDRQFILSSKKLLLSDSGFYLCAWSVQGGVDGYTFGSGTRLTVV.

The chain uses TRBV6-5 and TRBJ2-7; 7 bases line up with TRBD2. After removal of 0 bases from V and 0 bases from J, the junction contained 5 bases not matched to a gene. CDR1 is MNHEY and CDR2 is SVGAGI in the germline V gene. There are 16 residues in the CDR3. CDR3 protein: CASSYSTLAGSYEQYF. CDR3 nucleotide sequence: TGTGCCAGCAGTTACTCGACGTTAGCGGGCTCCTACGAGCAGTACTTC.

The chain recombines TRBV5-1 with TRBJ1-4; TRBD1 matches 7 bases. Germline V CDR1 and CDR2: SGHRS, YFSETQ. The CDR3 is made up of 14 amino acids. The J segment lost 5 bases and the V segment lost 4 bases, leaving 5 bases of the junction unmatched. The CDR3 region is CASSGGQPNEKLFF. The CDR3 DNA sequence: TGCGCCAGCAGCGGGGGACAGCCGAATGAAAAACTGTTTTTT. Filled out from reference TRBV5-1 and TRBJ1-4, the complete variable domain reads KAGVTQTPRYLIKTRGQQVTLSCSPISGHRSVSWYQQTPGQGLQFLFEYFSETQRNKGNFPGRFSGRQFSNSRSEMNVSTLELGDSALYLCASSGGQPNEKLFFGSGTQLSVL.

This chain links TRBV9 with TRBJ2-1, with D tentatively TRBD2 (5 bases). V was pared by 3 bases and J by 8 bases, with 15 bases between. CDR3 length equals 14 residues. Germline V gene lookup returns CDR1 SGDLS and CDR2 YYNGEE. The CDR3 bases are TGTGCCAGCAGCGGGACTTCCGGGCGCGATGAGCAGTTCTTC. It yields the protein CASSGTSGRDEQFF. The full variable domain, completed using reference TRBV9 and TRBJ2-1, is DSGVTQTPKHLITATGQRVTLRCSPRSGDLSVYWYQQSLDQGLQFLIQYYNGEERAKGNILERFSAQQFPDLHSELNLSSLELGDSALYFCASSGTSGRDEQFFGPGTRLTVL.

V usage is TRBV7-9 and J usage is TRBJ2-1, with 9 bases fitting TRBD2. V trimming: 5 bases; J trimming: 7 bases; junction bases outside the gene matches: 9. The germline V gene encodes CDR1 SEHNR and CDR2 FQNEAQ (reference sequence). The CDR3 totals 15 residues. The CDR3 loop is CASSAWRGGRNEQFF. For the CDR3, the DNA is TGTGCCAGCAGCGCGTGGCGGGGGGGCCGTAATGAGCAGTTCTTC.